This T cell receptor beta chain was profiled in a study of T cell responses to AZD1222 COVID-19 vaccine. In regard to this clone: Its antigen is not known.

Study results and caveats: The study identified only five to seven AZD1222 recipients as seropositive at baseline.

The CDR3 covers 11 residues. Germline V gives CDR1 DFQATT, CDR2 SNEGSKA (reference sequence). V was clipped by 3 bases and J by 0 bases, with 2 bases between them. Only in-frame clones appear in the TCRdb table, and some are missing; sequencing was by immunoSEQ multiplex PCR. The sample includes 120,000 to 150,000 clones, about 90% seen only once; the top ten take 5% to 6.5%. This TCR came from an adult in good health. The chain has TRBV20-1 and TRBJ1-2; no definite D call. Sequencing was performed on peripheral blood, taken on day 0 of AZD1222 vaccination. The CDR3 is CSASTNYGYTF. DNA for the CDR3: TGCAGTGCTAGTACTAACTATGGCTACACCTTC.